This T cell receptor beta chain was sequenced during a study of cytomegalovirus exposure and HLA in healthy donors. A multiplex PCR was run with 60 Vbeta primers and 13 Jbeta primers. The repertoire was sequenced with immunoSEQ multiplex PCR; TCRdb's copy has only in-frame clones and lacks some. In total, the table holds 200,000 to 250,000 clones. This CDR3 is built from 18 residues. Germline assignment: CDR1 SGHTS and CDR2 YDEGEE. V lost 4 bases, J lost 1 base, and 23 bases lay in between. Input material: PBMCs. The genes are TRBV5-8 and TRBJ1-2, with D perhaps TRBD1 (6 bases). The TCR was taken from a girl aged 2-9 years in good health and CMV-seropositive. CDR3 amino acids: CASSNVKTGTNLNYGYTF. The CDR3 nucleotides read TGTGCCAGCAGCAATGTTAAGACCGGGACAAACCTTAACTATGGCTACACCTTC.